This T cell receptor (beta chain) was recorded in a study of T cells in Graves' hyperthyroidism and ophthalmopathy. Study-wide findings and caveats: Ophthalmopathy was distinguished from stable hyperthyroidism by 13 V-J signatures.

Amplification of TCR beta CDR3 regions used RNA as the template. The TCR CDR3 first-round RT-PCR relied on the HTBI primer set. MiXCR was run by TCRdb on the multiplex PCR reads, yielding one entry per CDR3 protein. Altogether around 600,000 distinct CDR3 sequences are present, more than 13% being singletons, with the ten largest covering 7% to 9%. At least ten counts were recorded for this clonotype. The antigen is not known. This CDR3 contains 14 residues. The ends were cut back, 3 bases at V and 2 bases at J, with 8 bases in the middle. Patients with uncontrolled infections, other autoimmune diseases, pregnancy or lactation were excluded. Thyroid ultrasound, orbital computed tomography, clinical symptoms, and serum thyroxine and TRAb underpinned diagnoses.

The receptor's source is a woman between 18 and 30 years old with Graves' ophthalmopathy. The sample taken for sequencing was blood. The genes are TRBV12-3 or TRBV12-4 and TRBJ1-3; the D gene is possibly TRBD1 (6 bases). CDR3 in amino acids: CASSFAGAGNTIYF. CDR3 sequence (DNA): TGTGCCAGCAGTTTTGCAGGGGCTGGAAACACCATATATTTT.